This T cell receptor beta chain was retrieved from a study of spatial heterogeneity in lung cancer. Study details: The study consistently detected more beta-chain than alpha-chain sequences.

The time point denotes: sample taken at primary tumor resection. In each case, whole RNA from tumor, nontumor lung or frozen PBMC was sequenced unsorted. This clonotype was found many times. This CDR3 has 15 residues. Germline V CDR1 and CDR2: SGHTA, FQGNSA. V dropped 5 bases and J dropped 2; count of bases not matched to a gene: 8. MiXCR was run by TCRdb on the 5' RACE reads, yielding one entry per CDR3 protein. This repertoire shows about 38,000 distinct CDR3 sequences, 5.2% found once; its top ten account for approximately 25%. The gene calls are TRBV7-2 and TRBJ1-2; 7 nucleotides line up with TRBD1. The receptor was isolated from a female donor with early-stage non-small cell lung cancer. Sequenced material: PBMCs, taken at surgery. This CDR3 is CASSLNRGANYGYTF. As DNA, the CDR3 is TGTGCCAGCAGCCTTAACAGGGGAGCAAACTATGGCTACACCTTC.